The 32 T cell receptor beta chains below were found in one sample sequenced in a study of OX40 agonist ivuxolimab in advanced cancers. The assay was immunoSEQ multiplex PCR, and TCRdb's table has in-frame clones only and misses some. The sample contains over 8,500 clones, around nine tenths of which appear only once. The sequencing used CD4+ or CD8+ T cells sorted from blood, collected in a trial of the OX40 agonist ivuxolimab. These receptors were obtained from an adult with an advanced solid tumor such as melanoma, head and neck, liver or kidney cancer.

The chain links TRBV5-8 to TRBJ1-1; 7 bases align to TRBD1. Germline values: CDR1 SGHTS, CDR2 YDEGEE. The ends lost 2 bases at V and 1 base at J; junction bases unmatched: 14. The CDR3 loop spans 18 amino acids. CDR3 nucleotides: TGTGCCAGCAGCTTCCCCACTCGATGGACAGGTCAGAACACTGAAGCTTTCTTT. Amino acids: CASSFPTRWTGQNTEAFF.

J is TRBJ1-5 and V is TRBV5-1, with TRBD1 matching over 8 bases. The germline CDR1 and CDR2 sequences are SGHRS and YFSETQ. The V and J ends lost 1 base and 6 bases, in that order; junction bases with no gene match: 9. This CDR3 has 16 residues. The CDR3 bases are TGCGCCAGCAGCTTGTCCCCAGGGGGCGAGGGTCAGCCCCAGCATTTT. This gives the protein CASSLSPGGEGQPQHF.

This rearrangement joins TRBV6-1 to TRBJ2-1, with D hard to call. The germline V gene has CDR1 MNHNS and CDR2 SASEGT. The CDR3 length is 13 residues. V dropped 5 bases and J dropped 4 bases, with 9 bases sitting between them. CDR3 sequence reads: CASSSAFYNEQFF. The CDR3 DNA reads TGTGCCAGCAGTTCCGCCTTTTACAATGAGCAGTTCTTC.

The gene calls are TRBV5-8 and TRBJ2-3, with a weak D call TRBD2 (6 bases). Per germline, CDR1 SGHTS and CDR2 YDEGEE. The CDR3 sequence is 15 residues long. The ends were cut back, 4 bases at V and 3 bases at J, with 15 bases in the middle. The CDR3 region has the DNA TGTGCCAGCAGCCAACTGGCGGGGAGGACAGATACGCAGTATTTT. Encoded protein: CASSQLAGRTDTQYF.

This chain links TRBV29-1 with TRBJ2-3; 9 bases match TRBD1. Germline loops: CDR1 SQVTM, CDR2 ANQGSEA. Germline trimming cut 3 bases from V and 0 bases from J; bases unmatched to any gene: 4. The CDR3 is made up of 15 amino acids. Written as DNA, the CDR3 is TGCAGCGTTGAGGTCGGGACAGGGAGCACAGATACGCAGTATTTT. Translation: CSVEVGTGSTDTQYF.

This rearrangement joins TRBV5-6 to TRBJ2-5; D call uncertain. Trimming took 4 bases from V and 4 from J, leaving 11 bases between them. This CDR3 is built from 13 residues. Germline loops: CDR1 SGHDT, CDR2 YYEEEE. Here the CDR3 reads CASSPLVVETQYF. The CDR3 bases are TGTGCCAGCAGCCCGCTGGTGGTAGAGACCCAGTACTTC.

The chain has TRBV27 and TRBJ1-4; D is unresolved. Germline values: CDR1 MNHEY, CDR2 SMNVEV (reference sequence). The CDR3 length is 15 residues. With 3 bases removed from V and 8 bases from J, the gap between germline ends came to 16 bases. The CDR3 region is CASSFLTLRQEKLFF. For the CDR3, the DNA is TGTGCCAGCAGTTTCCTCACCTTACGTCAAGAAAAACTGTTTTTT.

The gene calls are TRBV5-1 and TRBJ2-7; 9 bases map to TRBD2. V was pared by 2 bases and J by 3 bases, with 18 bases of the junction left unmatched. Germline V CDR1 and CDR2: SGHRS, YFSETQ. The CDR3 length is 19 residues. The chain's CDR3 is CASSLPTNSSGVKDYEQYF. The CDR3 DNA sequence: TGCGCCAGCAGCTTACCGACAAACTCTAGCGGGGTAAAGGACTACGAGCAGTACTTC.

The chain joins TRBV6-1 to TRBJ2-7, with 7 bases matching TRBD1. The CDR3 totals 15 residues. The trim removed 4 bases at V and 0 bases at J, leaving 6 bases unmatched. The germline CDR1 and CDR2 sequences are MNHNS and SASEGT. The CDR3 DNA sequence: TGTGCCAGCAGTGGGCCCGGGACAGACTCCTACGAGCAGTACTTC. Residues: CASSGPGTDSYEQYF.

This clone is a singleton in its sample. The gene calls are TRBV5-1 and TRBJ2-2; the match to TRBD2 covers 10 bases. Germline V lookup: CDR1 SGHRS, CDR2 YFSETQ. The CDR3 covers 21 residues. Germline trimming cut 4 bases from V and 1 base from J; bases unmatched to any gene: 19. The CDR3 coding sequence is TGCGCCAGCAGCAACAAGTGGGGTGAGGGAGGACTAGCGGTGAACACCGGGGAGCTGTTTTTT. Its translation is CASSNKWGEGGLAVNTGELFF. The full variable domain, rest sourced from reference TRBV5-1 and TRBJ2-2, is KAGVTQTPRYLIKTRGQQVTLSCSPISGHRSVSWYQQTPGQGLQFLFEYFSETQRNKGNFPGRFSGRQFSNSRSEMNVSTLELGDSALYLCASSNKWGEGGLAVNTGELFFGEGSRLTVL.

The rearrangement joins TRBV27 to TRBJ2-7; 12 bases are shared with TRBD1. The J segment lost 4 bases and the V segment lost 0 bases, leaving 7 bases of the junction unmatched. The CDR3 runs to 17 residues. Germline V gene lookup returns CDR1 MNHEY and CDR2 SMNVEV (reference sequence). The CDR3 region has the DNA TGTGCCAGCAGTTTATCTCCCGGGACAGGGGGCGGGTACGAGCAGTACTTC. Residues: CASSLSPGTGGGYEQYF.

The J gene is TRBJ1-2, the V gene TRBV7-9, with D maybe TRBD1 (5 bases). Trimming cost V 5 bases and J 2 bases, with 18 bases left between them. Germline assignment: CDR1 SEHNR and CDR2 FQNEAQ (reference sequence). The CDR3 is 16 residues long. The CDR3 sequence: CASSGGSNAANYGYTF. The DNA of the CDR3 is TGTGCCAGCAGCGGGGGATCCAACGCCGCAAACTATGGCTACACCTTC.

The chain employs TRBV21-1 and TRBJ2-2; TRBD2, as called in the table, went unchecked against the DNA. TRBV21-1 is deemed a pseudogene. This CDR3 is 17 amino acids long. The CDR3 here is CASSNGTSGRSPGELFF. The CDR3 nucleotides are TGTGCCAGCAGCAACGGGACTAGCGGGAGGTCCCCCGGGGAGCTGTTTTTT.

The chain joins TRBV28 to TRBJ2-3; 16 bases fit TRBD2. V was clipped by 7 bases and J by 5 bases; unmatched bases: 6. Germline CDR1 reads MDHEN; CDR2 reads SYDVKM. This CDR3 contains 16 residues. The CDR3 DNA reads as TGTGCCAGCACCTCCGGGACTAGCGGGAGGGGAGATACGCAGTATTTT. This translates into CASTSGTSGRGDTQYF.

In this sample, this clone turned up a few times. The V and J genes are TRBV6-5 and TRBJ2-1; 11 positions match TRBD1. This CDR3 contains 14 residues. CDR1 is MNHEY and CDR2 is SVGAGI in the germline V gene. The ends lost 6 bases at V and 6 bases at J; junction bases unmatched: 4. The CDR3 protein is CASRIGTGGNEQFF. CDR3 bases: TGTGCCAGCAGAATCGGGACAGGGGGCAATGAGCAGTTCTTC.

This sequence joins TRBV28 and TRBJ1-6; D ambiguous. The V end lost 5 bases, the J end lost 8 bases, and 13 bases lay between the germline ends. Germline V gives CDR1 MDHEN, CDR2 SYDVKM. The CDR3 contains 14 residues. CDR3 sequence (DNA): TGTGCCAGCAGTCCTCCTCCAAGCGATTCACCCCTCCACTTT. The encoded protein is CASSPPPSDSPLHF.

The rearrangement joins TRBV11-1 to TRBJ2-6; D unresolved. In germline, CDR1 is SGHAT, CDR2 FQDESV (reference sequence). V dropped 5 bases and J dropped 2 bases, with 10 bases sitting between them. The CDR3 is 15 amino acids. The CDR3 region is CASSPQSAGANVLTF. The CDR3 DNA sequence: TGTGCCAGCAGCCCCCAGAGCGCTGGGGCCAACGTCCTGACTTTC.

The chain joins TRBV30 to TRBJ2-7; D not certain. The CDR3 is made up of 13 amino acids. Trimming took 2 bases from V and 2 from J, leaving 10 bases between them. The germline CDR1 and CDR2 sequences are GTSNPN and SVGIG (reference sequence). Here the CDR3 DNA reads TGTGCCTGGAGTATCGGAGTGACCTACGAGCAGTACTTC. Translating gives CAWSIGVTYEQYF.

This chain connects TRBV13 to TRBJ2-3, with 9 bases that match TRBD1. With 2 bases clipped from V and 5 bases from J, the junction kept 8 bases outside the gene matches. Germline V gene sequence: CDR1 PRHDT, CDR2 FYEKMQ (reference sequence). The CDR3 extends over 16 amino acids. For the CDR3, the DNA is TGTGCCAGCAGCTTACGGACAGGGGAGTCCGGAGATACGCAGTATTTT. Translated, it gives CASSLRTGESGDTQYF. Full variable domain (remainder filled in from reference TRBV13 and TRBJ2-3): AAGVIQSPRHLIKEKRETATLKCYPIPRHDTVYWYQQGPGQDPQFLISFYEKMQSDKGSIPDRFSAQQFSDYHSELNMSSLELGDSALYFCASSLRTGESGDTQYFGPGTRLTVL.

The J gene is TRBJ2-7, the V gene TRBV7-6, with D perhaps matching TRBD1 (5 bases). V was shortened by 0 bases and J by 3 bases, with 12 bases between the two germline ends. The CDR3 is made up of 15 amino acids. Looked up from germline, CDR1 is SGHVS and CDR2 is FNYEAQ. The CDR3 sequence: CASSLALGQDYEQYF. Here the CDR3 DNA reads TGTGCCAGCAGCTTAGCGCTGGGGCAGGACTACGAGCAGTACTTC.

V usage is TRBV4-2 and J usage is TRBJ1-3; possibly TRBD1 for D (5 bases). The germline CDR1 and CDR2 sequences are LGHNA and YNFKEQ. This CDR3 comprises 14 residues. Trimming took 5 bases from V and 1 from J, leaving 9 bases between them. CDR3 region: CASSLQESGNTIYF. The CDR3 DNA follows: TGTGCCAGCAGCTTACAGGAATCTGGAAACACCATATATTTT.

This chain joins TRBV19 and TRBJ2-1; 8 bases are a match to TRBD2. The CDR3 is 15 residues long. The germline V gene has CDR1 LNHDA and CDR2 SQIVND (reference sequence). V gave up 2 bases and J gave up 4 bases; unmatched junction bases: 4. DNA of the CDR3: TGTGCCAGTAGTATATATAGCGGGAATTACAATGAGCAGTTCTTC. Translating it yields CASSIYSGNYNEQFF. Together with reference TRBV19 and TRBJ2-1, the CDR3 gives the full variable domain: DGGITQSPKYLFRKEGQNVTLSCEQNLNHDAMYWYRQDPGQGLRLIYYSQIVNDFQKGDIAEGYSVSREKKESFPLTVTSAQKNPTAFYLCASSIYSGNYNEQFFGPGTRLTVL.

This clone was seen more than once but under ten times. This chain links TRBV30 with TRBJ1-1; perhaps TRBD1 as D (5 bases). The length of the CDR3 is 14 residues. The germline gives CDR1 GTSNPN, CDR2 SVGIG (reference sequence). V lost 1 base and J lost 4, with 13 bases in between. The CDR3 coding sequence is TGTGCCTGGAGTGGACTCGGGGGAGTCACTGAAGCTTTCTTT. This encodes CAWSGLGGVTEAFF.

This clone was seen only once. V gene TRBV6-5 combines with J gene TRBJ1-1, with D possibly being TRBD1 (5 bases). Germline V gene sequence: CDR1 MNHEY, CDR2 SVGAGI. Trimming removed 2 bases at V and 5 bases at J, with 9 bases between. The length of the CDR3 is 13 residues. CDR3 nucleotide sequence: TGTGCCAGCAGTTACGGGCCAGGGACTGAAGCTTTCTTT. Translated: CASSYGPGTEAFF.

The rearrangement joins TRBV10-3 to TRBJ2-6, with TRBD1 identical over 9 bases. The CDR3 has 18 amino acids. Unmatched junction bases numbered 9, after V lost 3 bases and J lost 3 bases. Per the germline V gene, CDR1 is ENHRY and CDR2 is SYGVKD. In nucleotides, the CDR3 is TGTGCCATCAGTGATCCGGGACAGGGCGTGTTTGGGGCCAACGTCCTGACTTTC. Translating it yields CAISDPGQGVFGANVLTF.

This clone was detected once. This chain joins TRBV6-1 and TRBJ2-2; D ambiguous. With 4 bases removed from V and 5 bases from J, the gap between germline ends came to 2 bases. The CDR3 contains 11 residues. The germline V gene has CDR1 MNHNS and CDR2 SASEGT. This chain's CDR3 is CASSGTGELFF. As DNA, the CDR3 is TGTGCCAGCAGTGGGACCGGGGAGCTGTTTTTT.

V is TRBV28 and J is TRBJ2-7; TRBD1 matches 12 bases. Germline CDR1 reads MDHEN; CDR2 reads SYDVKM. The CDR3 consists of 17 residues. After removal of 2 bases from V and 6 bases from J, the junction contained 11 bases not matched to a gene. The CDR3 spells CASSLGVIGTGGGEQYF. The CDR3 DNA follows: TGTGCCAGCAGTTTAGGGGTGATCGGGACAGGGGGCGGCGAGCAGTACTTC.

This chain connects TRBV5-8 to TRBJ1-2; D not resolved. With 1 base removed from V and 6 bases from J, the gap between germline ends came to 10 bases. This CDR3 has 13 amino acids. Looked up from germline, CDR1 is SGHTS and CDR2 is YDEGEE. The CDR3 spells CASSLSMTNGYTF. Here the CDR3 DNA reads TGTGCCAGCAGCTTGTCTATGACAAATGGCTACACCTTC.

Notes on this clone: This same CDR3 is encoded by further DNA sequences in the sample. The chain has TRBV4-2 and TRBJ2-7; the match to TRBD2 covers 10 bases. This CDR3 comprises 15 residues. Germline trimming cut 3 bases from V and 4 bases from J; bases unmatched to any gene: 6. CDR1 is LGHNA, CDR2 YNFKEQ, per germline. CDR3 nucleotide sequence: TGTGCCAGCAGCCAGGATCGGACTAGCGGATACGAGCAGTACTTC. Its protein is CASSQDRTSGYEQYF.

The chain has TRBV28 and TRBJ2-7, with 8 bases fitting TRBD2. After removal of 5 bases from V and 3 bases from J, the junction contained 3 bases not matched to a gene. Germline values: CDR1 MDHEN, CDR2 SYDVKM. This CDR3 contains 13 residues. This CDR3 is CASSGGLVYEQYF. The CDR3, as DNA: TGTGCCAGCAGTGGGGGACTAGTCTACGAGCAGTACTTC.

This clone was recorded once. The chain has TRBV12-5 and TRBJ2-7; no clear D. Germline CDR1 LGHNT, CDR2 FRNRAP. Trimming removed 4 bases at V and 3 bases at J, with 10 bases between. The CDR3 runs 13 residues. The CDR3 DNA reads TGTGCTAGTGGTTCTTATGGAAACTACGAGCAGTACTTC. This sequence encodes CASGSYGNYEQYF.

V gene TRBV15 combines with J gene TRBJ1-1; no definite D call. V was pared by 1 base and J by 0 bases, with 9 bases between. There are 15 residues in the CDR3. Per germline, CDR1 LNHNV and CDR2 YYDKDF (reference sequence). CDR3 DNA sequence: TGTGCCACCAGCAGAGGTCAGAACATGAACACTGAAGCTTTCTTT. It specifies CATSRGQNMNTEAFF.